Presented here are 25 T cell receptor delta chains from one specimen sequenced in a study of γδ T cells in repeated Plasmodium falciparum infection. Gammadelta T cells were flow-sorted from PBMC into Vgamma9/Vdelta2+ and Vdelta2-negative populations for bulk analysis. TCRdb applied CATT to the multiplex PCR reads for clone calling. The profile covers 53,000 or so delta-chain clones, with roughly 1.9% appearing a single time and around 24% taken by the ten largest. Sequences were obtained from gamma-delta T cells from blood. The receptors were gathered from a pool of human donors (malaria-infected and uninfected, not separated).

As regards this clone: This likely traces to a read error, being one base from a far larger clone. Other DNA sequences from this sample encode an identical CDR3 as well. The chain is built from TRDV1 and TRDJ1; TRDD3 matches at 13 bases. Here the J gene came from matching the DNA to germline, since TCRdb omits it. CDR1 and CDR2 (germline): TSWWSYY, QGS. The CDR3 is made up of 25 amino acids. V shed 0 bases and J 3 bases; nucleotides not matched to a gene: 28. CDR3 sequence reads: CALGELQSSYTKTGGYASSPDKLIF. As DNA, the CDR3 is TGTGCTCTTGGGGAACTGCAGTCTTCCTACACAAAAACTGGGGGATACGCGTCCTCCCCCGATAAACTCATCTTT.

This clone was detected a few times. A much larger clone is a single base away; this may be a read error. This sequence joins TRDV1 and TRDJ1; TRDD3 matches at 7 bases. Here the J gene was assigned by germline matching of the DNA, as TCRdb has none. This CDR3 is built from 18 residues. From germline, CDR1 is TSWWSYY and CDR2 QGS. V trimming: 3 bases; J trimming: 4 bases; junction bases outside the gene matches: 17. CDR3 DNA sequence: TGTGCTCTTGGGGACAATCCCAACTACTGGGGAGATGTCGATAAACTCATCTTT. Translation: CALGDNPNYWGDVDKLIF.

The table lists this clone with a few counts. This DNA's translation differs at residue 6 from TCRdb's protein, which comes from a much larger clone; a read error is likely, and the protein shown is translated from the DNA. The chain has TRDV1 and TRDJ1; 9 positions match TRDD3. TCRdb is silent on the J gene; assignment here came from matching the DNA to germline. There are 24 residues in the CDR3. V lost 1 base, J lost 8 bases, and 35 bases stayed unmatched. The V gene's germline CDR1 is TSWWSYY and CDR2 QGS. CDR3 sequence reads: CALGEPGWHPTSRGYEPDDKKLIF. The DNA for the CDR3 is TGTGCTCTTGGGGAACCCGGTTGGCATCCTACGAGTCGGGGATACGAACCGGACGATAAGAAACTCATCTTT.

This clone has more than one count but fewer than ten. The TCRdb record carries a much larger clone's protein, which differs from this DNA's translation at residue 9; a read error is the likely cause, and the protein listed here is the DNA translation. V usage is TRDV1 and J usage is TRDJ1; D might be TRDD2 or TRDD3, each matching 8 bases. TCRdb gives no J gene; it was assigned here by matching the DNA to germline. CDR1 is TSWWSYY, CDR2 QGS, per germline. V lost 6 bases, J lost 0 bases, and 32 bases lay in between. The CDR3 runs to 21 residues. For the CDR3, the DNA is TGTGCTCTTGGCTTCCTACCCCTGTTGTACTGGGGGCTCCGGTACACCGATAAACTCATCTTT. This translates into CALGFLPLLYWGLRYTDKLIF.

The table lists this clone with a few counts. With a far larger clone one base away, a read error is the likely cause. Other DNA variants within this sample encode the same CDR3. The V gene is given as TRDV1, and no J gene call is available; whether TRDD3, the table's D call, matches the DNA was not checked. CDR1 is TSWWSYY and CDR2 is QGS in the germline V gene. The CDR3 totals 21 residues. CDR3 loop: CALGEGQLSVLGDTYTDKLIF. The CDR3 region has the DNA TGTGCTCTTGGGGAAGGTCAACTATCCGTACTGGGGGATACGTACACCGATAAGCTCATCTTT.

This clone has more than one count but fewer than ten. A far larger clone differs by one base, so this is likely a read error. Other DNA variants within this sample encode the same CDR3. The rearrangement uses TRDV2 and TRDJ1; D possibly corresponds to TRDD3 (5 bases). TCRdb leaves out the J gene; it was filled in here by matching the DNA to germline. The CDR3 runs 15 residues. Germline V gives CDR1 GEAIGNYY, CDR2 EKD. V lost 3 bases and J 0 bases, leaving 13 bases between the germline ends. The CDR3 nucleotides are TGTGCCTGTGACTCCCTGGGAGACAACACCGATAAACTCATCTTT. This sequence encodes CACDSLGDNTDKLIF.

The chain couples TRDV1 to TRDJ1; D is undetermined. Because TCRdb records no J gene, it was assigned here through a match of the DNA to germline. CDR1 and CDR2 (germline): TSWWSYY, QGS. V was pared by 6 bases and J by 8 bases, with 25 bases between. This CDR3 comprises 16 residues. Written as DNA, the CDR3 is TGTGCTCTTGGAATCCCATACACATACCCAAAAGAGAAACTCATCTTT. Its translation: CALGIPYTYPKEKLIF.

To note about this clone: This DNA translates differently at residue 4 from the TCRdb protein, which is that of a much larger clone; a read error is likely, and the protein shown is the DNA's own translation. The V gene is TRDV2, the J gene TRDJ1; 7 nucleotides agree with TRDD3. TCRdb is silent on the J gene; assignment here came from matching the DNA to germline. With V trimmed by 5 bases and J by 1 base, 6 bases remained unmatched. The CDR3 extends over 14 amino acids. Germline CDR1 GEAIGNYY, CDR2 EKD. The CDR3, as DNA: TGTGCCTGTGGTTCTCTGGGGGTCACCGATAAACTCATCTTT. Its protein product is CACGSLGVTDKLIF.

Notes on this clone: The TCRdb record carries a much larger clone's protein, which differs from this DNA's translation at residue 11; a read error is the likely cause, and the protein listed here is the DNA translation. V usage is TRDV1 and J usage is TRDJ1, with D perhaps given as TRDD2 or TRDD3 (6 bases each). The length of the CDR3 is 15 residues. V shed 11 bases and J shed 6 bases, with 25 bases lying between them. Germline V lookup: CDR1 TSWWSYY, CDR2 QGS. CDR3 DNA sequence: TGTGCTTTCCTATTGTCTACTCAGGGGATCTATAAACTCATCTTT. Translated: CAFLLSTQGIYKLIF.

Concerning this clone itself: This likely reflects a read error, since a far larger clone is one base away. Distinct nucleotide sequences in the sample also encode this CDR3. For the CDR3, the DNA is TGCGCTCTTGGGGAACTATGTTGGGTATGTACGCGTACTGGGGGATTGGATAAACTCATCTTT. Residues: CALGELCWVCTRTGGLDKLIF. The J gene is TRDJ1, the V gene TRDV1; the match to TRDD3 covers 10 bases. Here the J gene was assigned by germline matching of the DNA, as TCRdb has none. This CDR3 has 21 residues. The germline gives CDR1 TSWWSYY, CDR2 QGS.

In the case of this clone: Translating this DNA gives a protein that differs at residue 12 from the TCRdb one, which belongs to a much larger clone; a read error is likely, and the protein shown is this translation. The V call is TRDV2, the J call TRDJ1; 8 positions agree with TRDD3. Because TCRdb records no J gene, it was assigned here through a match of the DNA to germline. Germline CDR1 GEAIGNYY, CDR2 EKD. Trimming removed 3 bases from V and 4 bases from J; junction bases left unmatched: 15. CDR3 size: 17 residues. The CDR3 loop reads CACDAVGDGGYIDKLIF. The CDR3 DNA reads TGTGCCTGTGACGCGGTGGGGGATGGGGGCTACATCGATAAACTCATCTTT.

Notes on this clone: The translation of this DNA and the TCRdb protein of a much larger clone differ at residue 22, probably owing to a read error; the protein shown here is translated from the DNA. The gene calls are TRDV1 and TRDJ1; 11 bases are a match to TRDD3. The J gene is not listed in TCRdb, so it was assigned here from a DNA match to germline. CDR3 size: 25 residues. Germline V gives CDR1 TSWWSYY, CDR2 QGS. The CDR3 region is CALGEKIPTGRHSWGIRRNTDELIF. The CDR3 DNA follows: TGTGCTCTTGGGGAGAAAATCCCTACGGGACGTCACTCTTGGGGGATACGCCGTAACACCGATGAACTCATCTTT.

On this clone itself: The protein TCRdb lists belongs to a much larger clone and differs from this DNA's translation at residue 16, which points to a read error; the protein shown is made from the DNA. The J gene is TRDJ1, the V gene TRDV1; D may be TRDD3 (8 bases). As TCRdb names no J gene, one was assigned here on the basis of a DNA match to germline. The V gene lost 4 bases and the J gene lost 1 base, with 34 bases spanning the gap. The CDR3 is 22 amino acids. CDR1 is TSWWSYY, CDR2 QGS, per germline. The CDR3 coding sequence is TGTGCTCTTGGGGTTCCCTTCCTCCGTCGGGGCTGGGGGACCCGATCCACCGATAAACTCATCTTT. Residues: CALGVPFLRRGWGTRSTDKLIF.

This clone showed up just a few times. The TCRdb protein comes from a much larger clone and disagrees with this DNA's translation at residue 10, likely due to a read error; the protein given here is derived from the DNA. The chain carries TRDV2 and TRDJ1; D unclear. The J gene, left out of TCRdb, was set here by checking the DNA against germline. Trimming took off 0 bases at V and 5 bases at J, with 15 bases between the two ends. Germline lookup yields CDR1 GEAIGNYY and CDR2 EKD. The CDR3 extends over 15 amino acids. The CDR3 region is CACDTVVTRRDKLIF. The CDR3 DNA reads as TGTGCCTGTGACACCGTGGTAACCAGGAGAGATAAACTCATCTTT.

This clone has only a few counts. TCRdb shows a much larger clone's protein in place of this DNA's translation, and the two differ at residue 9, likely through a read error; the protein shown is translated from the DNA. V is TRDV2 and J is TRDJ3; the match to TRDD3 covers 10 bases. TCRdb supplies no J gene; here it was assigned by aligning the nucleotide sequence to germline. The CDR3 covers 18 residues. Germline V CDR1 and CDR2: GEAIGNYY, EKD. The J segment lost 0 bases and the V segment lost 4 bases, leaving 5 bases of the junction unmatched. The CDR3 loop is CACEGGIRYSWDTRQMFF. The CDR3 coding sequence is TGTGCCTGTGAAGGGGGGATACGCTACTCCTGGGACACCCGACAGATGTTTTTC.

This clone appeared a few times. A far more abundant clone sits one base away, making this likely a read error. The same CDR3 arises from other DNA sequences in this sample as well. The chain combines TRDV1 with TRDJ1; 11 positions match TRDD3. The J gene, left out of TCRdb, was set here by checking the DNA against germline. The CDR3 extends over 26 amino acids. Looked up from germline, CDR1 is TSWWSYY and CDR2 is QGS. CDR3 in amino acids: CALGELARPSYVIPPHWGICPDKLIF. CDR3 coding DNA: TGCGCTCTTGGGGAACTAGCACGGCCTTCCTACGTGATCCCACCTCACTGGGGGATATGTCCCGATAAACTCATCTTT.

This clone was seen a handful of times. The TCRdb record carries a much larger clone's protein, which differs from this DNA's translation at residue 16; a read error is the likely cause, and the protein listed here is the DNA translation. The chain recombines TRDV1 with TRDJ1; TRDD3 matches 9 bases. TCRdb lists no J gene, so it was determined here by aligning the DNA to germline. The germline V gene has CDR1 TSWWSYY and CDR2 QGS. Trimming at V came to 2 bases and at J to 10 bases, leaving 26 bases not matched to a gene. The CDR3 spans 20 residues. DNA of the CDR3: TGTGCTCTTGGGGAATCCGGCTGGCGGGGATACGTTTCTCCGGATTGGGTACTCATCTTT. Protein: CALGESGWRGYVSPDWVLIF.

To note about this clone: This likely reflects a read error, since a far larger clone is one base away. The sample holds other DNA sequences that translate to the same CDR3. This rearrangement joins TRDV2 to TRDJ1, with 8 bases that match TRDD3. No J segment appears in TCRdb, so it was assigned here by matching the sequence to germline. This CDR3 region has 25 residues. V was clipped by 0 bases and J by 0 bases; unmatched bases: 32. Looked up from germline, CDR1 is GEAIGNYY and CDR2 is EKD. The CDR3 reads CACDTGSLGFWELTTGGPYTDKLIF. The DNA of the CDR3 is TGTGCCTGTGACACCGGGAGCTTAGGGTTTTGGGAATTAACGACTGGGGGCCCGTACACCGATAAACTCATCTTT.

This clone has more than one count but fewer than ten. A far larger clone is only one base removed, so a read error is likely. The same CDR3 also results from other DNA sequences found in this sample. The chain combines TRDV3 with TRDJ1; 7 nucleotides line up with TRDD3. TCRdb gives no J gene; it was assigned here by matching the DNA to germline. J was trimmed by 0 bases and V by 1 base; bases with no gene match: 23. The germline CDR1 and CDR2 sequences are TVYSNPD and GDNSRS (reference sequence). This CDR3 region has 20 residues. CDR3 amino acids: CAFMIPSYWGIPLNTDKLIF. DNA of the CDR3: TGTGCCTTTATGATTCCCTCGTACTGGGGTATACCCTTGAACACCGATAAACTCATCTTT.

As regards this clone: TCRdb lists the protein of a much larger clone for this DNA, which differs at residue 15, so this is likely a read error; the protein given here is translated from the DNA itself. The V gene is given as TRDV1, and no J gene call is available; no check of the table's D call, TRDD3, against the DNA was made. The CDR3 length is 28 residues. Germline lookup yields CDR1 TSWWSYY and CDR2 QGS. CDR3 sequence reads: CALGELVPRYLPVNRTGGYSSQKWVLIF. The CDR3 region has the DNA TGTGCTCTTGGGGAACTAGTCCCCAGATACCTTCCCGTCAACCGAACTGGGGGATACTCAAGTCAAAAATGGGTGCTCATCTTT.

Remarks on this clone: A far larger clone is a single base away, which makes a read error likely. This same CDR3 is encoded by further DNA sequences in the sample. The J gene was not called, though the V gene is TRDV2. The CDR3 has 14 amino acids. Germline lookup yields CDR1 GEAIGNYY and CDR2 EKD. The CDR3 DNA follows: TGTGCCTGTGACAGCCTTCTGAACACCGATAAGCTCATCTTT. Translation: CACDSLLNTDKLIF.

This clone has more than one count but fewer than ten. The junction departs from the called germline gene at one end, perhaps through a read error. The sample has other DNA sequences that encode this CDR3 too. The chain uses TRDV1 and TRDJ1; 8 bases map to TRDD3. CDR1 and CDR2 (germline): TSWWSYY, QGS. The CDR3 has 25 residues. The DNA of the CDR3 is TGTGCCCTTGGGGAACTTCCGTTCCTTTGGGTCCTTAGGGATACGTTCCGTCCCTACACCGATAAACTCATCTTT. Translated: CALGELPFLWVLRDTFRPYTDKLIF.

Concerning this clone itself: TCRdb records a much larger clone's protein for this DNA, with a difference at residue 3 that likely arises from a read error; the protein given is the translation of the DNA. Called V gene: TRDV1; the J gene was not called; the table's D call TRDD3 went unverified against the DNA. CDR1 is TSWWSYY, CDR2 QGS, per germline. The CDR3 length is 20 residues. The CDR3 here is CAFGDLSRGRLWTGGCRLIF. CDR3 DNA sequence: TGTGCTTTTGGGGACCTAAGTAGGGGGCGTTTATGGACTGGGGGATGTAGGCTCATCTTT.

Of note for this clone: The protein given by TCRdb reflects a much larger clone and differs at residue 6 from this DNA's translation, likely from a read error; the protein shown is the DNA's translation. The chain links TRDV3 to TRDJ1; a possible D gene is TRDD3 (6 bases). No J gene was available from TCRdb, and it was assigned here by a germline match of the DNA. Trimming cost V 2 bases and J 0 bases, with 31 bases left between them. The germline V gene has CDR1 TVYSNPD and CDR2 GDNSRS (reference sequence). The CDR3 extends over 20 amino acids. The CDR3 is CAFPQQRIGGPRKYTDKLIF. The CDR3 coding sequence is TGTGCCTTTCCACAACAACGCATTGGGGGTCCACGAAAGTACACCGATAAACTCATCTTT. Filled out from reference TRDV3 and TRDJ1, the complete variable domain reads CDKVTQSSPDQTVASGSEVVLLCTYDTVYSNPDLFWYRIRPDYSFQFVFYGDNSRSEGADFTQGRFSVKHILTQKAFHLVISPVRTEDSATYYCAFPQQRIGGPRKYTDKLIFGKGTRVTVEP.

Worth noting for this clone: A far bigger clonotype differs at one base, so this is likely a read error. The sample carries other DNA sequences with the same CDR3. The chain uses TRDV1 and TRDJ1; the D call may be TRDD2 or TRDD3 (7 bases each). TCRdb lists no J gene, so it was determined here by aligning the DNA to germline. CDR1 and CDR2 from the germline V gene are TSWWSYY and QGS. The CDR3 has 22 residues. V was clipped by 4 bases and J by 0 bases, with 33 bases between them. The CDR3 DNA follows: TGTGCTCTTGGGGGTCCCGCTTTCCTACGAAACTGGGGATGGAGGTACACCGATAAACTCATCTTT. Translated, it gives CALGGPAFLRNWGWRYTDKLIF.